This entry concerns a single T cell receptor (beta chain). These data are taken from a study of T cells of healthy individuals. Deletions cut 5 bases from V and 1 base from J, with 16 bases between. The CDR3 has 15 residues. Germline CDR1 and CDR2: SGHRS and YFSETQ. TCRdb re-called the 5' RACE reads with MiXCR, one entry per CDR3 protein. Counted here are around 100,000 distinct CDR3 sequences, 17% occurring once; the ten biggest clones make up roughly 6.1%. This chain connects TRBV5-1 to TRBJ2-7; tentatively, D is TRBD1 (6 bases). This clonotype was sampled from a human donor in good health. DNA for the CDR3: TGCGCCAGCAGTTCGACAGGCCTGAGATCCTACGAGCAGTACTTC. It codes for CASSSTGLRSYEQYF.